This T cell receptor (beta chain) derives from a study of response to subunit inactivated influenza vaccine. Whole-study results and caveats: Every seasonal influenza vaccination brings in few new T cells, the authors suggested.

This clonotype has more than one count but fewer than ten. Its antigen is still unknown. TCRdb called the RT-PCR reads again in MiXCR, with one record for every CDR3 protein. The sample yields about 700,000 distinct CDR3 sequences, approximately 14% seen once. This CDR3 spans 16 amino acids. V lost 4 bases and J lost 1; bases outside the gene matches: 3. The germline gives CDR1 MGHRA, CDR2 YSYEKL. The chain recombines TRBV4-1 with TRBJ2-1; 11 bases match TRBD1. Sequences were derived from PBMCs from blood, sampled 14 to 15 days before vaccination. This receptor was taken from a man aged 50-60 years who received an inactivated influenza vaccine. Written as DNA, the CDR3 is TGCGCCAGCAGCCCCCGGGACAGGGGGTCCTACAATGAGCAGTTCTTC. It translates to CASSPRDRGSYNEQFF.